The 8 T cell receptor beta chains below come from one sample, sequenced in a study of read filtering for tumor transcriptome and immune sequencing. Molecular barcoded adaptors covering alpha/delta and beta/gamma chains were used on 400 ng RNA. Each CDR3 protein is one row after TCRdb ran MiXCR on the reads. Of 60,000 to 75,000 distinct CDR3 sequences in the sample, roughly 18% were seen once. The sample was a population of CD138-negative cells sorted from bone marrow. The receptors here all came from a donor at least 40 years old with multiple myeloma.

There are a few counts of this clonotype. The rearrangement uses TRBV7-3 and TRBJ2-1, with D tentatively TRBD1 or TRBD2 (5 bases each). Between the trimmed V and J ends, which lost 1 base and 0 bases, there was a span of 10 bases. Germline loops: CDR1 SGHTA, CDR2 FQGTGA. The CDR3 sequence is 16 residues long. The CDR3 coding sequence is TGTGCCAGCAGCTTAATGCCAGGGAGCTCCTACAATGAGCAGTTCTTC. Translated, it gives CASSLMPGSSYNEQFF. The complete variable domain, with remaining parts taken from reference TRBV7-3 and TRBJ2-1, reads GAGVSQTPSNKVTEKGKYVELRCDPISGHTALYWYRQSLGQGPEFLIYFQGTGAADDSGLPNDRFFAVRPEGSVSTLKIQRTERGDSAVYLCASSLMPGSSYNEQFFGPGTRLTVL.

This clonotype was observed many times. The genes are TRBV20-1 and TRBJ1-1; D unresolved. CDR1 is DFQATT and CDR2 is SNEGSKA in the germline V gene (reference sequence). The V end was cut by 4 bases, the J end by 5 bases, with 14 bases between. This CDR3 has 13 amino acids. The CDR3 here is CSANKFGGTEAFF. The CDR3 DNA reads TGCAGTGCTAATAAGTTTGGAGGGACTGAAGCTTTCTTT.

This clonotype was seen many times. The chain is built from TRBV9 and TRBJ1-1; 7 bases are a match to TRBD1. Germline V lookup: CDR1 SGDLS, CDR2 YYNGEE. V gave up 0 bases and J gave up 4 bases; unmatched junction bases: 3. CDR3 length: 14 residues. The CDR3 region has the DNA TGTGCCAGCAGCGTAGAATCAGGGGGCACTGAAGCTTTCTTT. As protein: CASSVESGGTEAFF.

The chain employs TRBV5-5 and TRBJ2-1, with 7 positions matching TRBD2. CDR1 and CDR2 from the germline V gene are SGHKS and YYEKEE (reference sequence). CDR3 length: 19 residues. The V segment lost 1 base and the J segment 0 bases; nucleotides outside the gene matches: 13. The CDR3 sequence is CASSLLVFGGVSSYNEQFF. As DNA, the CDR3 is TGTGCCAGCAGCTTGCTTGTGTTTGGGGGGGTGAGCTCCTACAATGAGCAGTTCTTC.

The chain uses TRBV20-1 and TRBJ2-5; 10 bases are shared with TRBD2. Germline V lookup: CDR1 DFQATT, CDR2 SNEGSKA (reference sequence). J lost 4 bases, V lost 1 base, and 0 bases had no gene match. The CDR3 contains 13 residues. CDR3 DNA: TGCAGTGCTAGAGGACTAGCGGGAGAGACCCAGTACTTC. Translating it yields CSARGLAGETQYF.

A single count supports this clonotype. The chain recombines TRBV28 with TRBJ2-5, with a possible D match to TRBD2 (5 bases). V lost 1 base and J lost 4, with 13 bases in between. CDR1 is MDHEN, CDR2 SYDVKM, per germline. The CDR3 extends over 15 amino acids. The CDR3 region is CASSLSSGRGETQYF. The CDR3 DNA sequence: TGTGCCAGCAGTTTATCGAGCGGTCGAGGAGAGACCCAGTACTTC. Supplemented by reference TRBV28 and TRBJ2-5, the full variable domain reads DVKVTQSSRYLVKRTGEKVFLECVQDMDHENMFWYRQDPGLGLRLIYFSYDVKMKEKGDIPEGYSVSREKKERFSLILESASTNQTSMYLCASSLSSGRGETQYFGPGTRLLVL.

This clonotype is labeled medium-sized (0.01 to 0.1%). The chain has TRBV19 and TRBJ2-1; either TRBD1 or TRBD2 may supply D (5 bases each). This CDR3 is 15 amino acids long. Germline lookup yields CDR1 LNHDA and CDR2 SQIVND (reference sequence). V was cut by 3 bases and J by 2 bases, with 11 bases left in between. The chain's CDR3 is CASSMGEIPYNEQFF. DNA of the CDR3: TGTGCCAGTAGTATGGGGGAGATTCCCTACAATGAGCAGTTCTTC. The whole variable domain, remainder taken from reference TRBV19 and TRBJ2-1, is DGGITQSPKYLFRKEGQNVTLSCEQNLNHDAMYWYRQDPGQGLRLIYYSQIVNDFQKGDIAEGYSVSREKKESFPLTVTSAQKNPTAFYLCASSMGEIPYNEQFFGPGTRLTVL.

This chain links TRBV11-1 with TRBJ1-1, with a possible D match to TRBD1 (5 bases). V was trimmed by 5 bases and J by 10 bases, leaving 17 bases between them. The length of the CDR3 is 13 residues. The germline gives CDR1 SGHAT, CDR2 FQDESV (reference sequence). CDR3 coding DNA: TGTGCCAGCAGCCTCGGGATGGCAGGGCTAGCTTTCTTT. Its protein product is CASSLGMAGLAFF.